The rows below give T cell receptor beta chains drawn from one sample of a study of CD8 T cells in Susac syndrome. MiXCR, run by TCRdb on the immunoSEQ multiplex PCR reads, gives a single entry per CDR3 protein. The sample lists about 170,000 distinct CDR3 sequences, 80% to 95% occurring once. Material for sequencing was CD4+ T cells from PBMCs. The receptors stem from a human donor with multiple sclerosis. Both conserved end residues are part of each CDR3. Each record gives: clone size, D gene, J gene, V gene, CDR3 protein, CDR3 DNA. D genes are given only for firm matches. The size entry is marked missing in some rows and otherwise reads once, few, many or a size class.

size: .; D: TRBD2; J: TRBJ2-1; V: TRBV6-1; CDR3: CASRDLGGGRAPYEQFF; DNA: TGTGCCAGCAGAGATCTCGGGGGCGGGAGGGCCCCCTATGAGCAGTTCTTC
size: .; D: TRBD2; J: TRBJ2-7; V: TRBV5-4; CDR3: CASSPPGRTYEQYF; DNA: TGTGCCAGCAGCCCCCCCGGGAGGACGTACGAGCAGTACTTC
size: .; D: TRBD2; J: TRBJ2-1; V: TRBV3-1; CDR3: CASSQDTSGRAKFF; DNA: TGTGCCAGCAGCCAAGATACTAGCGGGAGGGCCAAGTTCTTC
size: .; D: .; J: TRBJ1-3; V: TRBV30; CDR3: CAWSVTPLSGNTIYF; DNA: TGTGCCTGGAGTGTTACCCCTCTCTCTGGAAACACCATATATTTT
size: .; D: TRBD1; J: TRBJ2-7; V: TRBV6-5; CDR3: CASSYTLSGQTYEQYF; DNA: TGTGCCAGCAGTTACACCCTATCGGGACAGACCTACGAGCAGTACTTC
size: .; D: .; J: TRBJ1-6; V: TRBV6-1; CDR3: CASSEIRAGLGSPLHF; DNA: TGTGCCAGCAGTGAAATAAGGGCAGGACTCGGTTCACCCCTCCACTTT
size: .; D: TRBD2; J: TRBJ2-1; V: TRBV7-8; CDR3: CASSLALAAYNEQFF; DNA: TGTGCCAGCAGCTTAGCGCTAGCGGCGTACAATGAGCAGTTCTTC
size: few; D: .; J: TRBJ2-5; V: TRBV6-2/TRBV6-3; CDR3: CASSYGGETQYF; DNA: TGTGCCAGCAGCTACGGAGGAGAGACCCAGTACTTC
size: .; D: .; J: TRBJ1-2; V: TRBV6-2/TRBV6-3; CDR3: CASSYSRAGDYGYTF; DNA: TGTGCCAGCAGTTACTCGAGGGCAGGGGACTATGGCTACACCTTC
size: .; D: TRBD2; J: TRBJ2-3; V: TRBV7-8; CDR3: CASSRGLAGETDTQYF; DNA: TGTGCCAGCAGCCGCGGGCTAGCGGGGGAAACAGATACGCAGTATTTT
size: .; D: .; J: TRBJ1-5; V: TRBV20-1; CDR3: CSARSGDGQPQHF; DNA: TGCAGTGCTAGATCCGGGGATGGTCAGCCCCAGCATTTT
size: .; D: TRBD1; J: TRBJ2-1; V: TRBV2; CDR3: CASSGNRGRSYNEQFF; DNA: TGTGCCAGCAGCGGTAACAGGGGGCGTTCCTACAATGAGCAGTTCTTC
size: .; D: TRBD1; J: TRBJ1-1; V: TRBV5-1; CDR3: CASSLGTGSEAFF; DNA: TGCGCCAGCAGCTTGGGGACAGGGTCTGAAGCTTTCTTT
size: .; D: TRBD1; J: TRBJ1-1; V: TRBV19; CDR3: CASSLGTVDFEAFF; DNA: TGTGCCAGTAGTCTCGGGACAGTTGATTTTGAAGCTTTCTTT
size: .; D: .; J: TRBJ1-5; V: TRBV12-3/TRBV12-4; CDR3: CASSDNWGNQPQHF; DNA: TGTGCCAGCAGTGATAACTGGGGCAATCAGCCCCAGCATTTT
size: .; D: .; J: TRBJ2-7; V: TRBV19; CDR3: CASSMGFGAPYEQYF; DNA: TGTGCCAGTAGTATGGGGTTCGGGGCCCCCTACGAGCAGTACTTC
size: once; D: .; J: TRBJ2-7; V: TRBV18; CDR3: CASSPPGRGYEQYF; DNA: TGTGCCAGCTCACCACCGGGCAGGGGATACGAGCAGTACTTC
size: .; D: .; J: TRBJ2-7; V: TRBV28; CDR3: CASSSSLVRGEQYF; DNA: TGTGCCAGCAGTTCCTCCCTTGTGAGAGGAGAGCAGTACTTC
size: .; D: .; J: TRBJ1-1; V: TRBV20-1; CDR3: CSARGVLGVRTEAFF; DNA: TGCAGTGCTAGGGGGGTGTTGGGGGTTCGCACTGAAGCTTTCTTT
size: .; D: .; J: TRBJ1-1; V: TRBV25-1; CDR3: CASIRNTEAFF; DNA: TGTGCCAGCATTCGGAACACTGAAGCTTTCTTT
size: .; D: .; J: TRBJ2-1; V: TRBV4-1; CDR3: CASSQRFSYNEQFF; DNA: TGCGCCAGCAGCCAACGGTTCTCCTACAATGAGCAGTTCTTC
size: .; D: .; J: TRBJ1-1; V: TRBV2; CDR3: CASLLGGWTEAFF; DNA: TGTGCCAGCCTCCTAGGGGGTTGGACTGAAGCTTTCTTT
size: once; D: .; J: TRBJ2-7; V: TRBV9; CDR3: CASSVAPSAWEQYF; DNA: TGTGCCAGCAGCGTAGCCCCAAGTGCCTGGGAGCAGTACTTC
size: .; D: .; J: TRBJ2-2; V: TRBV7-3; CDR3: CASSPRVPGELFF; DNA: TGTGCCAGCAGCCCTAGGGTGCCCGGGGAGCTGTTTTTT
size: once; D: TRBD2; J: TRBJ2-2; V: TRBV30; CDR3: CAWSVSGFTSGVGTGELFF; DNA: TGTGCCTGGAGTGTATCGGGTTTCACTAGCGGGGTTGGCACCGGGGAGCTGTTTTTT
size: .; D: .; J: TRBJ2-3; V: TRBV20-1; CDR3: CSVDRGAGDTQYF; DNA: TGCAGTGTGGATAGGGGGGCCGGAGATACGCAGTATTTT
size: .; D: .; J: TRBJ2-7; V: TRBV15; CDR3: CATATGDSYEQYF; DNA: TGTGCCACCGCTACGGGAGACTCCTACGAGCAGTACTTC
size: .; D: .; J: TRBJ2-3; V: TRBV27; CDR3: CASSHSTDTQYF; DNA: TGTGCCAGCAGTCATTCCACAGATACGCAGTATTTT
size: .; D: .; J: TRBJ2-2; V: TRBV5-1; CDR3: CASSLDVNTGELFF; DNA: TGCGCCAGCAGCTTGGATGTGAACACCGGGGAGCTGTTTTTT
size: .; D: TRBD1; J: TRBJ1-2; V: TRBV4-3; CDR3: CASSQDWTGKGYGYTF; DNA: TGCGCCAGCAGCCAAGACTGGACAGGGAAGGGCTATGGCTACACCTTC
size: .; D: .; J: TRBJ2-1; V: TRBV6-2/TRBV6-3; CDR3: CASSYGQGEVDEQFF; DNA: TGTGCCAGCAGTTACGGCCAGGGGGAGGTCGATGAGCAGTTCTTC
size: .; D: .; J: TRBJ2-3; V: TRBV4-1; CDR3: CASSPLTPYTDTQYF; DNA: TGCGCCAGCAGCCCCCTAACCCCCTACACAGATACGCAGTATTTT
size: .; D: TRBD1; J: TRBJ2-3; V: TRBV24-1; CDR3: CATRAGGTDTQYF; DNA: TGTGCCACCAGAGCAGGGGGCACCGATACGCAGTATTTT
size: .; D: TRBD1; J: TRBJ2-1; V: TRBV28; CDR3: CASTLGTGVREQFF; DNA: TGTGCCAGCACCCTTGGGACAGGGGTACGGGAGCAGTTCTTC
size: .; D: TRBD1; J: TRBJ2-5; V: TRBV4-3; CDR3: CASSQGYETGGVETQYF; DNA: TGCGCCAGCAGCCAAGGTTACGAAACAGGGGGCGTTGAGACCCAGTACTTC
size: once; D: .; J: TRBJ2-2; V: TRBV18; CDR3: CASSERGEQLFF; DNA: TGTGCCAGCTCGGAACGGGGAGAACAACTGTTTTTT
size: .; D: .; J: TRBJ2-5; V: TRBV18; CDR3: CASSLAQETQYF; DNA: TGTGCCAGCTCACTAGCACAAGAGACCCAGTACTTC
size: .; D: .; J: TRBJ2-5; V: TRBV5-6; CDR3: CASSFGGLSLETQYF; DNA: TGTGCCAGCAGCTTTGGCGGGCTATCCTTAGAAACCCAGTACTTC
size: .; D: TRBD1; J: TRBJ1-5; V: TRBV20-1; CDR3: CSATRTGSQPQHF; DNA: TGCAGTGCTACTCGGACAGGGAGTCAGCCCCAGCATTTT
size: once; D: TRBD1; J: TRBJ2-3; V: TRBV28; CDR3: CASSSPGQEGTDTQYF; DNA: TGTGCCAGCAGTTCTCCGGGACAGGAAGGCACAGATACGCAGTATTTT
size: .; D: .; J: TRBJ2-1; V: TRBV9; CDR3: CASSVAGEYNEQFF; DNA: TGTGCCAGCAGCGTAGCAGGAGAGTACAATGAGCAGTTCTTC
size: .; D: .; J: TRBJ1-2; V: TRBV30; CDR3: CACLGTNYGYTF; DNA: TGTGCCTGCCTCGGGACTAACTATGGCTACACCTTC
size: .; D: TRBD1; J: TRBJ2-1; V: TRBV9; CDR3: CASTPRTGYNEQFF; DNA: TGTGCCAGCACCCCCCGGACAGGCTACAATGAGCAGTTCTTC
size: .; D: TRBD2; J: TRBJ2-5; V: TRBV3-1; CDR3: CASSQAPLAEETQYF; DNA: TGTGCCAGCAGCCAAGCTCCACTAGCGGAAGAGACCCAGTACTTC
size: .; D: .; J: TRBJ1-2; V: TRBV2; CDR3: CASSEALYGYTF; DNA: TGTGCCAGCAGTGAAGCGTTGTATGGCTACACCTTC
size: .; D: TRBD1; J: TRBJ1-4; V: TRBV19; CDR3: CASSPSSATGVTNEKLFF; DNA: TGTGCCAGTAGTCCCAGTTCGGCGACAGGGGTAACTAATGAAAAACTGTTTTTT
size: .; D: .; J: TRBJ1-1; V: TRBV15; CDR3: CATGARRTEAFF; DNA: TGTGCCACCGGGGCGCGTAGAACTGAAGCTTTCTTT
size: .; D: .; J: TRBJ1-2; V: TRBV2; CDR3: CASESRDHGYTF; DNA: TGTGCCAGCGAGAGCAGGGACCATGGCTACACCTTC
size: .; D: .; J: TRBJ2-7; V: TRBV5-1; CDR3: CASSLDARSYEQYF; DNA: TGCGCCAGCAGCTTGGATGCTCGTTCCTACGAGCAGTACTTC
size: .; D: .; J: TRBJ2-7; V: TRBV7-2; CDR3: CASSSQIPLEQYF; DNA: TGTGCCAGCAGCTCGCAAATTCCCCTCGAGCAGTACTTC
size: .; D: .; J: TRBJ2-6; V: TRBV2; CDR3: CASSGGTAISGANVLTF; DNA: TGTGCCAGCAGTGGGGGGACGGCCATATCTGGGGCCAACGTCCTGACTTTC
size: .; D: .; J: TRBJ2-1; V: TRBV20-1; CDR3: CSARDPNNEQFF; DNA: TGCAGTGCTAGAGACCCCAACAATGAGCAGTTCTTC
size: .; D: .; J: TRBJ1-1; V: TRBV3-1; CDR3: CASSKSLGSEAFF; DNA: TGTGCCAGCAGCAAGTCGTTGGGGAGTGAAGCTTTCTTT